This entry concerns a single T cell receptor beta chain. Its antigen is unidentified. A much larger clone is a single base away; this may be a read error. Given the absence of the conserved phenylalanine or tryptophan at the CDR3 end, a read error is likely. The sample comes from a study of T-cell reconstitution after alpha-beta-depleted transplantation in children. Study conclusions and caveats: Some patients' high day-60 TCRbeta diversity was traced to surviving recipient T cells and thymic progenitors. Two months or so post-transplant, alpha-beta T cells reportedly derived from several hundred expanded graft clones.

Germline CDR1 and CDR2: SGHVS and FQNEAQ. This CDR3 has 16 amino acids. V trimming: 5 bases; J trimming: 5 bases; junction bases outside the gene matches: 12. Unique molecular identifiers were used to barcode this TCRbeta library. MiXCR, applied by TCRdb to the PCR reads, yields one record per CDR3 protein. Altogether about 210,000 distinct CDR3 sequences are present, more than 15% being singletons, with the ten largest covering 35% to 50%. Here the sequenced sample was PBMCs, mostly from graft donor cells, taken 360 days after TCRalphabeta/CD19-depleted stem cell transplant. The sequence was obtained from a male patient between 2 and 9 years old who had a stem cell transplant for acute lymphoblastic leukemia, so the T cells may come from the graft donor. This chain connects TRBV7-8 to TRBJ1-5; 7 bases agree with TRBD1. The CDR3 DNA follows: TGTGCCAGCAGCCGAGGGTGGAGGGGGCTCCATCAGCCCCAGCATTAT. As protein: CASSRGWRGLHQPQHY.